Below, 30 T cell receptor beta chains from the same sample are listed, as sequenced in a study of cytomegalovirus exposure and HLA in healthy donors. PCR employed 60 Vbeta and 13 Jbeta primers. Method: immunoSEQ multiplex PCR; TCRdb's copy keeps in-frame clones and lacks some. The sample has a few hundred thousand clones; approximately 80% are singletons. Sequencing was performed on PBMCs. All receptors derive from a woman aged 60 to 75 in good health and CMV-seropositive.

This clone was counted a few times. V is TRBV10-1 and J is TRBJ2-3; a weak D match, TRBD1 (6 bases). With 0 bases removed from V and 5 bases from J, the gap between germline ends came to 12 bases. The germline CDR1 and CDR2 sequences are WNHNN and SYGVQD (reference sequence). The CDR3 consists of 15 residues. The CDR3 sequence is CASSESTGTGDTQYF. The DNA for the CDR3 is TGCGCCAGCAGTGAGTCGACAGGTACTGGAGATACGCAGTATTTT.

The rearrangement joins TRBV27 to TRBJ1-3; D is possibly TRBD1 (6 bases). The CDR3 has 15 amino acids. The V gene's germline CDR1 is MNHEY and CDR2 SMNVEV (reference sequence). Deletions cut 5 bases from V and 0 bases from J, with 11 bases between. The CDR3 DNA reads as TGTGCCAGCAGTCGAGGGGGTTCCTCTGGAAACACCATATATTTT. This codes for CASSRGGSSGNTIYF.

This chain connects TRBV5-1 to TRBJ2-7; maybe TRBD1 (7 bases). The CDR3 has 17 residues. V was cut by 5 bases and J by 7 bases, with 28 bases left in between. CDR1 and CDR2 (germline): SGHRS, YFSETQ. The CDR3 protein is CASRTGTVGGGGAEQYF. CDR3 nucleotides: TGCGCCAGCAGAACCGGGACAGTGGGAGGTGGGGGTGCAGAGCAGTACTTC.

The chain carries TRBV15 and TRBJ1-2, with D uncertain. V was cut by 0 bases and J by 2 bases, with 13 bases left in between. This CDR3 is 16 amino acids long. Germline values: CDR1 LNHNV, CDR2 YYDKDF (reference sequence). CDR3 sequence reads: CATSRDLLGGNYGYTF. CDR3 nucleotide sequence: TGTGCCACCAGCAGAGATCTCTTGGGAGGGAACTATGGCTACACCTTC.

The chain uses TRBV27 and TRBJ2-7, with 12 bases matching TRBD2. Losses at the gene ends were 6 bases for V and 4 bases for J; bases not matched to a gene: 7. In germline, CDR1 is MNHEY, CDR2 SMNVEV (reference sequence). The length of the CDR3 is 15 residues. Written as DNA, the CDR3 is TGTGCCAGCAGCCTTGCGACTAGCGGGAGTTACGAGCAGTACTTC. Translated, it gives CASSLATSGSYEQYF.

The table lists this clone with a count of one. This rearrangement joins TRBV18 to TRBJ2-5; tentatively, D is TRBD1 (6 bases). V lost 4 bases and J lost 2, with 11 bases in between. The CDR3 consists of 14 residues. Germline V gives CDR1 KGHSH, CDR2 LQKENI. The CDR3 spells CASSQRTAQETQYF. The DNA of the CDR3 is TGTGCCAGCTCACAACGGACAGCACAAGAGACCCAGTACTTC.

This chain uses TRBV6-5 with TRBJ2-3; 9 nucleotides align to TRBD1. The germline gives CDR1 MNHEY, CDR2 SVGAGI. The CDR3 totals 15 residues. The J segment lost 0 bases and the V segment lost 2 bases, leaving 0 bases of the junction unmatched. The CDR3 loop is CASSYGQGSTDTQYF. CDR3 bases: TGTGCCAGCAGTTACGGACAGGGGAGCACAGATACGCAGTATTTT.

The chain is built from TRBV2 and TRBJ2-5; 8 nucleotides align to TRBD1. This CDR3 spans 15 amino acids. Trimming took 4 bases from V and 5 from J; bases not matched to a gene: 9. CDR1 is SNHLY, CDR2 FYNNEI, per germline. CDR3 bases: TGTGCCAGCAGTGTAGGACAGGGTGGAGGCGAGACCCAGTACTTC. Its protein product is CASSVGQGGGETQYF.

This chain joins TRBV7-9 and TRBJ2-1; 7 positions match TRBD2. CDR1 is SEHNR, CDR2 FQNEAQ, per germline (reference sequence). The J segment lost 2 bases and the V segment lost 5 bases, leaving 9 bases of the junction unmatched. The CDR3 runs to 16 residues. CDR3 nucleotide sequence: TGTGCCAGCAGCCGGGAGCGAGGACTAGCCTACAATGAGCAGTTCTTC. Translation gives CASSRERGLAYNEQFF. The variable domain in full, completed from reference TRBV7-9 and TRBJ2-1, reads DTGVSQNPRHKITKRGQNVTFRCDPISEHNRLYWYRQTLGQGPEFLTYFQNEAQLEKSRLLSDRFSAERPKGSFSTLEIQRTEQGDSAMYLCASSRERGLAYNEQFFGPGTRLTVL.

The V and J genes are TRBV5-5 and TRBJ1-1; 7 bases map to TRBD1. Per germline, CDR1 SGHKS and CDR2 YYEKEE (reference sequence). The CDR3 is made up of 15 amino acids. Trimming removed 0 bases from V and 1 base from J; junction bases left unmatched: 3. The CDR3, as DNA: TGTGCCAGCAGCTTGGATGACAGGGCGAACACTGAAGCTTTCTTT. Translation: CASSLDDRANTEAFF.

J is TRBJ2-1 and V is TRBV10-3; possible D gene TRBD1, 6 bases. V lost 4 bases and J 7 bases, leaving 8 bases between the germline ends. This CDR3 contains 12 residues. Germline V gene lookup returns CDR1 ENHRY and CDR2 SYGVKD. The CDR3 DNA reads TGTGCCATCAGTGTCCAGGGGAATGAGCAGTTCTTC. Encoded protein: CAISVQGNEQFF.

The rearrangement links TRBV7-9 to TRBJ1-1; TRBD1 might be the D (6 bases). Trimming left V 4 bases short and J 4 bases short, with 10 bases between. CDR3 length: 13 residues. The V gene's germline CDR1 is SEHNR and CDR2 FQNEAQ (reference sequence). The CDR3 protein is CASSWTATTEAFF. The CDR3 coding sequence is TGTGCCAGCAGCTGGACAGCCACCACTGAAGCTTTCTTT.

The chain links TRBV29-1 to TRBJ1-1; perhaps TRBD1 as D (6 bases). The CDR3 runs to 12 residues. Germline V gene sequence: CDR1 SQVTM, CDR2 ANQGSEA. Trimming took 3 bases from V and 1 from J, leaving 6 bases between them. The CDR3 here is CSVDRGNTEAFF. The CDR3 nucleotides are TGCAGCGTTGACAGGGGGAACACTGAAGCTTTCTTT. Combining the CDR3 with reference TRBV29-1 and TRBJ1-1 gives the whole variable domain SAVISQKPSRDICQRGTSLTIQCQVDSQVTMMFWYRQQPGQSLTLIATANQGSEATYESGFVIDKFPISRPNLTFSTLTVSNMSPEDSSIYLCSVDRGNTEAFFGQGTRLTVV.

The J gene is TRBJ2-7, the V gene TRBV14; D possibly corresponds to TRBD2 (5 bases). Germline CDR1 SGHDN, CDR2 FVKESK. V was trimmed by 4 bases and J by 8 bases, leaving 15 bases between them. CDR3 length: 13 amino acids. The CDR3 coding sequence is TGTGCCAGCAGCCTCCGGGGAATGGGAAAGCAGTACTTC. As protein: CASSLRGMGKQYF. The full variable domain, its missing parts supplied by reference TRBV14 and TRBJ2-7, is EAGVTQFPSHSVIEKGQTVTLRCDPISGHDNLYWYRRVMGKEIKFLLHFVKESKQDESGMPNNRFLAERTGGTYSTLKVQPAELEDSGVYFCASSLRGMGKQYFGPGTRLTVT.

Only one count was recorded for this clone. The CDR3 DNA is TGCGCCAGCAGCTTGGATGCAGGGATGAACACTGAAGCTTTCTTT. It translates to CASSLDAGMNTEAFF. The genes are TRBV5-1 and TRBJ1-1; a possible D gene is TRBD1 (5 bases). Germline CDR1 is SGHRS and CDR2 is YFSETQ. The length of the CDR3 is 15 residues. Trimming pared 0 bases from V and 0 bases from J, leaving 9 bases between.

In its sample, this clone was seen a few times. This chain links TRBV6-5 with TRBJ1-1; D is uncertain. The ends were cut back, 0 bases at V and 4 bases at J, with 9 bases in the middle. Germline V gene lookup returns CDR1 MNHEY and CDR2 SVGAGI. The CDR3 totals 14 residues. CDR3 bases: TGTGCCAGCAGTTACTCTTGGAGGAGCACTGAAGCTTTCTTT. It codes for CASSYSWRSTEAFF.

This chain links TRBV27 with TRBJ2-3, with TRBD2 matching 7 bases. The length of the CDR3 is 16 residues. The trim removed 1 base at V and 3 bases at J, leaving 7 bases unmatched. In germline, CDR1 is MNHEY, CDR2 SMNVEV (reference sequence). CDR3 in amino acids: CASSLFAGDETDTQYF. CDR3 DNA: TGTGCCAGCAGTTTATTTGCGGGAGATGAGACAGATACGCAGTATTTT.

The rearrangement uses TRBV5-5 and TRBJ2-5, with 7 bases aligning to TRBD1. Trimming took 4 bases from V and 4 from J; bases not matched to a gene: 4. CDR1 is SGHKS, CDR2 YYEKEE, per germline (reference sequence). CDR3 size: 13 residues. CDR3 DNA: TGTGCCAGCAGCCTAAACAGGGGAGAGACCCAGTACTTC. Protein: CASSLNRGETQYF.

The rearrangement uses TRBV2 and TRBJ1-2, with D perhaps TRBD1 (5 bases). Per germline, CDR1 SNHLY and CDR2 FYNNEI. Trimming took off 11 bases at V and 6 bases at J, with 25 bases between the two ends. CDR3 length equals 15 residues. This CDR3 is CAAGGRDPSSNGYTF. The CDR3 region has the DNA TGTGCCGCGGGAGGTAGGGACCCCAGTTCCAATGGCTACACCTTC.

The chain couples TRBV19 to TRBJ2-5, with 11 nucleotides matching TRBD1. Germline CDR1 reads LNHDA; CDR2 reads SQIVND (reference sequence). CDR3 size: 17 residues. V dropped 5 bases and J dropped 0; count of bases not matched to a gene: 8. CDR3 DNA: TGTGCCAGTAGTGAGGGACAGGGGGGCCGGAACCAAGAGACCCAGTACTTC. Residues: CASSEGQGGRNQETQYF. Combining the CDR3 with reference TRBV19 and TRBJ2-5 gives the whole variable domain DGGITQSPKYLFRKEGQNVTLSCEQNLNHDAMYWYRQDPGQGLRLIYYSQIVNDFQKGDIAEGYSVSREKKESFPLTVTSAQKNPTAFYLCASSEGQGGRNQETQYFGPGTRLLVL.

As DNA, the CDR3 is TGTGCCAGTAGCCGAGGAGGAGACAGGGGACACTACGAGCAGTACTTC. Encoded protein: CASSRGGDRGHYEQYF. The chain carries TRBV19 and TRBJ2-7; 8 bases align to TRBD1. The CDR3 extends over 16 amino acids. V trimming: 6 bases; J trimming: 3 bases; junction bases outside the gene matches: 13. Germline CDR1 is LNHDA and CDR2 is SQIVND (reference sequence).

This chain joins TRBV6-5 and TRBJ2-7; 10 bases fit TRBD2. The junction had 4 bases not matched to a gene; V was cut back by 3 bases and J by 2 bases. CDR1 MNHEY and CDR2 SVGAGI come from the germline V gene. The CDR3 has 15 residues. CDR3: CASSYDSGRPYEQYF. The CDR3 DNA reads TGTGCCAGCAGTTATGATAGCGGGAGGCCCTACGAGCAGTACTTC.

The gene calls are TRBV29-1 and TRBJ1-2; D is unclear. The CDR3 contains 12 residues. Germline lookup yields CDR1 SQVTM and CDR2 ANQGSEA. Trimming pared 7 bases from V and 6 bases from J, leaving 15 bases between. CDR3 DNA: TGCAGCGCAACAGTGGGCAAGGATGGCTACACCTTC. Translating it yields CSATVGKDGYTF.

The chain couples TRBV10-3 to TRBJ2-3, with 10 nucleotides matching TRBD2. J gave up 5 bases and V 10 bases, and 6 bases lay outside the gene matches. Germline values: CDR1 ENHRY, CDR2 SYGVKD. The CDR3 spans 13 residues. The CDR3 reads CATSGRVQDTQYF. CDR3 DNA: TGTGCCACGAGCGGGAGGGTTCAAGATACGCAGTATTTT.

DNA for the CDR3: TGTGCCAGCAGCTTAGGGACTAGCGGCAGTGAGCAGTTCTTC. Amino acid sequence: CASSLGTSGSEQFF. The chain combines TRBV7-6 with TRBJ2-1; 10 bases match TRBD2. The CDR3 is made up of 14 amino acids. The junction had 3 bases not matched to a gene; V was cut back by 1 base and J by 9 bases. CDR1 and CDR2 from the germline V gene are SGHVS and FNYEAQ.

The gene calls are TRBV11-1 and TRBJ2-7, with D perhaps TRBD2 (6 bases). Trimming left V 6 bases short and J 6 bases short, with 24 bases between. Looked up from germline, CDR1 is SGHAT and CDR2 is FQDESV (reference sequence). The CDR3 has 16 residues. CDR3 nucleotide sequence: TGTGCCAGCAGTCTGGGGGGTTCCCCTCCTCGTTTCGAGCAGTACTTC. Translating it yields CASSLGGSPPRFEQYF.

CDR3 coding DNA: TGTGCCAGCAGCTCCTACTACGAGCAGTACTTC. Residues: CASSSYYEQYF. V usage is TRBV5-8 and J usage is TRBJ2-7; D is uncertain. This CDR3 contains 11 residues. V was cut by 3 bases and J by 3 bases, with 4 bases left in between. Germline V gene data show CDR1 as SGHTS and CDR2 as YDEGEE.

This clone was counted a few times. This sequence joins TRBV27 and TRBJ2-7; D possibly corresponds to TRBD2 (6 bases). CDR3 length: 14 amino acids. Trimming stripped 3 bases from V and 0 bases from J, with 9 bases between. Germline-derived CDR1 and CDR2 are MNHEY and SMNVEV (reference sequence). The CDR3 DNA reads TGTGCCAGCAGTTTGGAGGGGTACTCCTACGAGCAGTACTTC. Translating it yields CASSLEGYSYEQYF.

This chain connects TRBV27 to TRBJ2-5, with 8 bases that match TRBD2. Germline CDR1 reads MNHEY; CDR2 reads SMNVEV (reference sequence). V was pared by 5 bases and J by 4 bases, with 3 bases of the junction left unmatched. CDR3 size: 13 residues. DNA for the CDR3: TGTGCCAGCAGTCCCAGCGGGAGAGAGACCCAGTACTTC. It is translated as CASSPSGRETQYF.

This clone appeared a single time. The rearrangement links TRBV12-1 to TRBJ2-1; no DNA check was done on the table's D call, TRBD2. TRBV12-1 is given as a pseudogene. There are 18 residues in the CDR3. The DNA of the CDR3 is TGTGCCAGCAGCTTTGCGAGTTTCACTAGCGGGGGGAACAATGAGCAGTTCTTC. Its translation is CASSFASFTSGGNNEQFF.